The next 26 T cell receptor beta chains were all read from a single sample in a study of T cell responses to AZD1222 COVID-19 vaccine. Here immunoSEQ multiplex PCR was the method, and the copy in TCRdb shows in-frame clones only, minus some. The sample includes roughly 81,000 clones, approximately 83% of them seen just once. The sample here was peripheral blood, taken on day 0 of AZD1222 vaccination. These receptors all stem from an adult in good health.

This clone was found once. V usage is TRBV28 and J usage is TRBJ2-2, with 11 positions matching TRBD2. CDR3 length: 18 amino acids. The J segment lost 0 bases and the V segment lost 2 bases, leaving 5 bases of the junction unmatched. CDR1 and CDR2 (germline): MDHEN, SYDVKM. In DNA form, the CDR3 reads TGTGCCAGCAGTTTAGGGCTAGCGGGAGGCCCGAACACCGGGGAGCTGTTTTTT. Translated: CASSLGLAGGPNTGELFF.

CDR3 region: CASSPGGGTNTGELFF. CDR3 bases: TGTGCCAGCAGCCCCGGAGGGGGGACCAACACCGGGGAGCTGTTTTTT. The chain employs TRBV5-4 and TRBJ2-2; the D call may be TRBD1 or TRBD2 (6 bases each). The CDR3 is 16 residues long. Germline V gene data show CDR1 as SGHNT and CDR2 as YYREEE (reference sequence). Deletions cut 4 bases from V and 2 bases from J, with 15 bases between.

Only one count was recorded for this clone. The chain recombines TRBV10-3 with TRBJ2-7; the match to TRBD2 covers 16 bases. After removal of 11 bases from V and 7 bases from J, the junction contained 11 bases not matched to a gene. The CDR3 extends over 15 amino acids. The V gene's germline CDR1 is ENHRY and CDR2 SYGVKD. CDR3 protein: CAGRSTGLAGGEQYF. The CDR3 region has the DNA TGTGCCGGCCGATCCACGGGACTAGCGGGAGGGGAGCAGTACTTC.

The rearrangement links TRBV28 to TRBJ2-7; D is possibly TRBD1 (6 bases). In germline, CDR1 is MDHEN, CDR2 SYDVKM. Between the trimmed V and J ends, which lost 2 bases and 4 bases, there was a span of 18 bases. The CDR3 length is 16 residues. CDR3 sequence: CASSLAEGRRGYEQYF. CDR3 in DNA: TGTGCCAGCAGTTTAGCGGAAGGGAGAAGGGGGTACGAGCAGTACTTC.

This clone has just one count. This sequence joins TRBV27 and TRBJ1-4; 10 nucleotides align to TRBD1. Trimming removed 3 bases from V and 3 bases from J; junction bases left unmatched: 13. The CDR3 covers 19 residues. CDR1 and CDR2 from the germline V gene are MNHEY and SMNVEV (reference sequence). Here the CDR3 reads CASSFNVPGTGVSNEKLFF. The CDR3 DNA sequence: TGTGCCAGCAGTTTTAACGTTCCCGGGACAGGGGTATCTAATGAAAAACTGTTTTTT. The whole variable domain, remainder taken from reference TRBV27 and TRBJ1-4, is EAQVTQNPRYLITVTGKKLTVTCSQNMNHEYMSWYRQDPGLGLRQIYYSMNVEVTDKGDVPEGYKVSRKEKRNFPLILESPSPNQTSLYFCASSFNVPGTGVSNEKLFFGSGTQLSVL.

The chain couples TRBV6-2 or TRBV6-3 to TRBJ2-1, with D possibly TRBD1 on 5 matching bases. Trimming took 6 bases from V and 9 from J, leaving 12 bases between them. This CDR3 has 12 amino acids. Germline V lookup: CDR1 MNHEY, CDR2 SVGEGT. CDR3 amino acids: CASSQGSREQFF. The DNA for the CDR3 is TGTGCCAGCAGCCAGGGTAGTCGTGAGCAGTTCTTC.

J is TRBJ2-1 and V is TRBV7-3; tentative D call: TRBD1 (6 bases). CDR1 and CDR2 (germline): SGHTA, FQGTGA. Trimming shortened V by 3 bases and J by 7 bases, and 7 bases separated the two germline ends. CDR3 size: 12 residues. The CDR3 DNA follows: TGTGCCAGCAGCTTCACAGGGAATGAGCAGTTCTTC. This encodes CASSFTGNEQFF.

J is TRBJ2-2 and V is TRBV6-1; D might be TRBD1 or TRBD2, each matching 6 bases. With 0 bases removed from V and 3 bases from J, the gap between germline ends came to 11 bases. The germline V gene encodes CDR1 MNHNS and CDR2 SASEGT. The CDR3 spans 16 residues. Here the CDR3 reads CASSEALGGDTGELFF. The CDR3 DNA reads TGTGCCAGCAGTGAAGCGCTCGGGGGCGACACCGGGGAGCTGTTTTTT.

The rearrangement links TRBV7-8 to TRBJ1-5; 10 bases line up with TRBD1. The V gene end was trimmed by 4 bases and the J gene end by 1 base; junction bases not matched to a gene: 7. The CDR3 extends over 17 amino acids. Looked up from germline, CDR1 is SGHVS and CDR2 is FQNEAQ. The CDR3 sequence is CASSSGQGPLSNQPQHF. The CDR3 DNA reads TGTGCCAGCAGCTCGGGACAGGGGCCCTTGAGCAATCAGCCCCAGCATTTT.

In this sample, this clone turned up a few times. The rearrangement uses TRBV3-1 (or the pseudogene TRBV3-2) and TRBJ2-7; D gene ambiguous. V was clipped by 3 bases and J by 6 bases, with 9 bases between them. The CDR3 is made up of 12 amino acids. Germline lookup yields CDR1 LGHDT and CDR2 YNNKEL (reference sequence). CDR3 sequence reads: CASSQSRGEQYF. CDR3 in DNA: TGTGCCAGCAGCCAGTCCAGAGGCGAGCAGTACTTC.

This clone came up once. This rearrangement joins TRBV11-3 to TRBJ2-5, with D perhaps TRBD1 (6 bases). V dropped 7 bases and J dropped 1 base, with 19 bases sitting between them. The CDR3 has 16 residues. The germline gives CDR1 SGHNT, CDR2 YENEEA. The CDR3 coding sequence is TGTGCCAGCACTCAAGGTGGTGCAGGGGCCCAAGAGACCCAGTACTTC. As protein: CASTQGGAGAQETQYF.

This chain uses TRBV28 with TRBJ1-1; 7 nucleotides agree with TRBD1. V shed 7 bases, J shed 0 bases, and the junction held 11 bases outside the gene matches. Germline lookup yields CDR1 MDHEN and CDR2 SYDVKM. This CDR3 is 16 amino acids long. The CDR3 here is CASIITGARMNTEAFF. The CDR3 region has the DNA TGTGCCAGCATTATTACAGGGGCAAGAATGAACACTGAAGCTTTCTTT.

In its sample, this clone was seen once. The V gene is TRBV5-1, the J gene TRBJ2-5; the match to TRBD2 covers 11 bases. With V trimmed by 2 bases and J by 2 bases, 5 bases remained unmatched. The CDR3 length is 16 residues. Germline V CDR1 and CDR2: SGHRS, YFSETQ. Written as DNA, the CDR3 is TGCGCCAGCAGCTTCGGGACTAGCGGCCTACAAGAGACCCAGTACTTC. Translation: CASSFGTSGLQETQYF. The entire variable domain, with the rest obtained from reference TRBV5-1 and TRBJ2-5, is as follows: KAGVTQTPRYLIKTRGQQVTLSCSPISGHRSVSWYQQTPGQGLQFLFEYFSETQRNKGNFPGRFSGRQFSNSRSEMNVSTLELGDSALYLCASSFGTSGLQETQYFGPGTRLLVL.

This chain connects TRBV19 to TRBJ1-2; 8 nucleotides align to TRBD1. The CDR3 runs 12 residues. J was trimmed by 5 bases and V by 6 bases; bases with no gene match: 2. CDR1 is LNHDA, CDR2 SQIVND, per germline (reference sequence). In nucleotides, the CDR3 is TGTGCCAGTAGAACAGGGGGGTATGGCTACACCTTC. It yields the protein CASRTGGYGYTF. Full variable domain (missing parts from reference TRBV19 and TRBJ1-2): DGGITQSPKYLFRKEGQNVTLSCEQNLNHDAMYWYRQDPGQGLRLIYYSQIVNDFQKGDIAEGYSVSREKKESFPLTVTSAQKNPTAFYLCASRTGGYGYTFGSGTRLTVV.

V and J are TRBV28 and TRBJ2-7; 7 bases map to TRBD2. The CDR3 sequence is 14 residues long. The J segment lost 2 bases and the V segment lost 7 bases, leaving 8 bases of the junction unmatched. Germline V gene sequence: CDR1 MDHEN, CDR2 SYDVKM. CDR3 nucleotides: TGTGCCAGCAAAACGGACCGGGGGGCCTACGAGCAGTACTTC. It yields the protein CASKTDRGAYEQYF. Combining the CDR3 with reference TRBV28 and TRBJ2-7 gives the whole variable domain DVKVTQSSRYLVKRTGEKVFLECVQDMDHENMFWYRQDPGLGLRLIYFSYDVKMKEKGDIPEGYSVSREKKERFSLILESASTNQTSMYLCASKTDRGAYEQYFGPGTRLTVT.

This chain joins TRBV7-9 and TRBJ1-2, with D perhaps matching TRBD1 (6 bases). This CDR3 is 13 amino acids long. Trimming took off 5 bases at V and 4 bases at J, with 11 bases between the two ends. The germline CDR1 and CDR2 sequences are SEHNR and FQNEAQ (reference sequence). This chain's CDR3 is CASSQDSLYGYTF. CDR3 bases: TGTGCCAGCAGCCAGGACAGTCTCTATGGCTACACCTTC.

The chain couples TRBV5-6 to TRBJ1-2; D ambiguous. Germline V lookup: CDR1 SGHDT, CDR2 YYEEEE. The CDR3 runs to 13 residues. V shed 4 bases and J shed 8 bases, with 15 bases lying between them. This chain's CDR3 is CASSLTTPAGYTF. For the CDR3, the DNA is TGTGCCAGCAGCCTGACCACCCCCGCAGGCTACACCTTC.

This clone was seen only a few times. V usage is TRBV30 and J usage is TRBJ2-7; D not resolved. The CDR3 has 11 amino acids. Germline V lookup: CDR1 GTSNPN, CDR2 SVGIG (reference sequence). The germline V and J ends were trimmed by 5 bases and 10 bases, with 15 bases remaining between them. The CDR3 DNA sequence: TGTGCCTGGGACCAAGAAGGCGTTCAGTACTTC. Translated: CAWDQEGVQYF.

The chain recombines TRBV24-1 with TRBJ2-2, with D possibly being TRBD2 (5 bases). V lost 9 bases, J lost 6 bases, and 13 bases lay in between. The CDR3 is made up of 13 amino acids. Per germline, CDR1 KGHDR and CDR2 SFDVKD. The chain's CDR3 is CATGGGPAGELFF. The CDR3 DNA sequence: TGTGCCACCGGAGGTGGTCCGGCCGGGGAGCTGTTTTTT.

This clone was seen just once. The V gene is TRBV29-1, the J gene TRBJ1-3; 8 nucleotides agree with TRBD1. The CDR3 length is 14 residues. The germline V gene encodes CDR1 SQVTM and CDR2 ANQGSEA. V shed 0 bases and J 3 bases; nucleotides not matched to a gene: 1. This chain's CDR3 is CSVEEDRVGNTIYF. The CDR3 DNA reads TGCAGCGTTGAAGAGGACAGGGTTGGAAACACCATATATTTT.

The chain combines TRBV5-4 with TRBJ1-1; 9 positions agree with TRBD1. J lost 1 base, V lost 4 bases, and 2 bases had no gene match. Germline loops: CDR1 SGHNT, CDR2 YYREEE (reference sequence). The CDR3 length is 14 residues. In nucleotides, the CDR3 is TGTGCCAGCAGCCGGGGACAGGGGAACACTGAAGCTTTCTTT. It specifies CASSRGQGNTEAFF. Filled out from reference TRBV5-4 and TRBJ1-1, the complete variable domain reads ETGVTQSPTHLIKTRGQQVTLRCSSQSGHNTVSWYQQALGQGPQFIFQYYREEENGRGNFPPRFSGLQFPNYSSELNVNALELDDSALYLCASSRGQGNTEAFFGQGTRLTVV.

The chain is built from TRBV28 and TRBJ2-3; no definite D call. Germline values: CDR1 MDHEN, CDR2 SYDVKM. This CDR3 has 13 residues. Trimming pared 7 bases from V and 2 bases from J, leaving 10 bases between. The CDR3 nucleotides are TGTGCCAGCAATTCCGCGAACACAGATACGCAGTATTTT. This translates into CASNSANTDTQYF.

The rearrangement links TRBV7-9 to TRBJ1-6, with no clear D. V was cut by 3 bases and J by 10 bases, with 7 bases left in between. CDR3 size: 12 residues. CDR1 is SEHNR and CDR2 is FQNEAQ in the germline V gene (reference sequence). DNA of the CDR3: TGTGCCAGCAGCTTCCCAAACTCACCCCTCCACTTT. Residues: CASSFPNSPLHF.

The chain employs TRBV10-3 and TRBJ2-7; TRBD1 aligns across 7 bases. There are 14 residues in the CDR3. Germline CDR1 and CDR2: ENHRY and SYGVKD. V was pared by 6 bases and J by 3 bases, with 8 bases of the junction left unmatched. In nucleotides, the CDR3 is TGTGCCATCAGAACCCAGGGGGTCAACTACGAGCAGTACTTC. It yields the protein CAIRTQGVNYEQYF.

The rearrangement joins TRBV27 to TRBJ1-2, with D unresolved. The V gene's germline CDR1 is MNHEY and CDR2 SMNVEV (reference sequence). The V and J ends lost 10 bases and 2 bases respectively, with 17 bases between them. The CDR3 runs 14 residues. The CDR3 reads CATRGPARNYGYTF. CDR3 nucleotide sequence: TGTGCCACCCGTGGGCCTGCTAGGAACTATGGCTACACCTTC.

This chain connects TRBV6-5 to TRBJ2-7; D possibly corresponds to TRBD1 (6 bases). V lost 8 bases to trimming and J lost 2 bases, with 19 bases between them. CDR3 length: 15 amino acids. CDR1 MNHEY and CDR2 SVGAGI come from the germline V gene. The CDR3 nucleotides read TGTGCCAGCGCTCTCTCCGGGACACATACCTACGAGCAGTACTTC. Translated: CASALSGTHTYEQYF.